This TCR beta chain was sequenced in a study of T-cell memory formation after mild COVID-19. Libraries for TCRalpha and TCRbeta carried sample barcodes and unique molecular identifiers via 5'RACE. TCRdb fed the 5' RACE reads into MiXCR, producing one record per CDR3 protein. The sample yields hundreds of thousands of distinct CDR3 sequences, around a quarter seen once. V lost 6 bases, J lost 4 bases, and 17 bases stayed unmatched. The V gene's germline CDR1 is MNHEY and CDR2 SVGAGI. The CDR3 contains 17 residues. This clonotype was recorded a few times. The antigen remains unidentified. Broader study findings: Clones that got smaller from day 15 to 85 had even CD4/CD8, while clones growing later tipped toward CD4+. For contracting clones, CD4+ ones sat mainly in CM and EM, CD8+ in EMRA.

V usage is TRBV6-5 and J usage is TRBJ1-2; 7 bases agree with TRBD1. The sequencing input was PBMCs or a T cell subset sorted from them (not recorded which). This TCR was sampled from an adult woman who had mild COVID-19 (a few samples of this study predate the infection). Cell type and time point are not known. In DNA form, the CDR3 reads TGTGCCAGCAGCCATCTCAAGGCCCCGGGACAGAGCTATGGCTACACCTTC. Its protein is CASSHLKAPGQSYGYTF.